These 28 T cell receptor beta chains share one sample of origin, sequenced in a study of human T cells and chemical hapten exposure. Time point given: pre-sensitization, week 0. Specified treatment: therapeutic diphenylcyclopropenone sensitization with weekly scalp DPC. Researchers extracted total RNA from unfractionated whole blood. A single record per CDR3 protein comes from TCRdb applying MiXCR to the RACE reads. The sample includes about 52,000 distinct CDR3 sequences, approximately 9.7% of them seen just once. The sample was whole blood, taken in connection with sensitization to the hapten diphenylcyclopropenone (DPC). All receptors come from a woman aged 30 to 39 with alopecia areata. Some clones in this sample may be carry-over from other donors' samples.

This clonotype was counted at least ten times. The V call is TRBV15, the J call TRBJ1-4, with 9 bases aligning to TRBD1. The trim removed 5 bases at V and 14 bases at J, leaving 18 bases unmatched. CDR1 is LNHNV, CDR2 YYDKDF, per germline (reference sequence). There are 16 residues in the CDR3. CDR3 protein: CATSLQKTGTGRGLFF. The CDR3 DNA is TGTGCCACCAGCCTACAAAAAACGGGGACAGGGAGGGGTCTGTTTTTT.

The chain recombines TRBV7-2 with TRBJ2-5; D is possibly TRBD2 (6 bases). The CDR3 contains 13 residues. Trimming took off 5 bases at V and 7 bases at J, with 14 bases between the two ends. Germline CDR1 and CDR2: SGHTA and FQGNSA. This CDR3 reads CASSPGVTGTQYF. CDR3 DNA: TGTGCCAGCAGCCCGGGGGTCACCGGGACCCAGTACTTC.

This clonotype was observed at least ten times. CDR3 coding DNA: TGTGCCAGCAGCCAAAACAGGGACACAGATACGCAGTATTTT. As protein: CASSQNRDTDTQYF. This sequence joins TRBV12-3 or TRBV12-4 and TRBJ2-3; tentatively, D is TRBD1 (6 bases). V lost 6 bases and J lost 2, with 12 bases in between. The CDR3 consists of 14 residues.

This clonotype was found a few times. The CDR3 is CASSLAGRGPAWQYF. In nucleotides, the CDR3 is TGTGCCAGCAGCTTAGCTGGGCGGGGCCCTGCCTGGCAGTACTTC. The V call is TRBV7-6, the J call TRBJ2-7; tentative D call: TRBD2 (6 bases). CDR3 length: 15 amino acids. Germline CDR1 is SGHVS and CDR2 is FNYEAQ. Trimming shortened V by 0 bases and J by 9 bases, and 18 bases separated the two germline ends.

A few counts support this clonotype. J is TRBJ2-7 and V is TRBV6-5; the D call may be TRBD1 or TRBD2 (5 bases each). This CDR3 spans 16 amino acids. V gave up 2 bases and J gave up 6 bases, with 20 bases separating them. CDR1 is MNHEY and CDR2 is SVGAGI in the germline V gene. CDR3 DNA: TGTGCCAGCAGTTACACCTGGGACCCCCTTACCTCCGAGCAGTACTTC. Translated, it gives CASSYTWDPLTSEQYF.

The V gene is TRBV11-2, the J gene TRBJ1-6; D remains unclear. The CDR3 consists of 15 residues. The V end was cut by 5 bases, the J end by 10 bases, with 18 bases between. Germline lookup yields CDR1 SGHAT and CDR2 FQNNGV. The CDR3 sequence is CASSPPVATGSPLHF. The CDR3 coding sequence is TGTGCCAGCAGCCCGCCGGTCGCGACCGGCTCACCCCTCCACTTT.

This clonotype was counted only a few times. This chain uses TRBV5-1 with TRBJ2-3; either TRBD1 or TRBD2 may fit D (6 bases each). In germline, CDR1 is SGHRS, CDR2 YFSETQ. This CDR3 contains 14 residues. The germline V and J ends were trimmed by 1 base and 6 bases, with 12 bases remaining between them. The CDR3 sequence: CASSLRGASDTQYF. As DNA, the CDR3 is TGCGCCAGCAGCTTGAGGGGGGCCAGCGATACGCAGTATTTT.

V and J are TRBV7-6 and TRBJ2-7, with 8 bases matching TRBD1. Per the germline V gene, CDR1 is SGHVS and CDR2 is FNYEAQ. The CDR3 is 15 amino acids. V lost 5 bases to trimming and J lost 4 bases; unmatched junction nucleotides: 10. In nucleotides, the CDR3 is TGTGCCAGCAGCGCGGGGACAGGAGTTTGTTACGAGCAGTACTTC. This codes for CASSAGTGVCYEQYF. The variable domain in full, with the rest retrieved from reference TRBV7-6 and TRBJ2-7, is GAGVSQSPRYKVTKRGQDVALRCDPISGHVSLYWYRQALGQGPEFLTYFNYEAQQDKSGLPNDRFSAERPEGSISTLTIQRTEQRDSAMYRCASSAGTGVCYEQYFGPGTRLTVT.

This clonotype came up once. The rearrangement joins TRBV11-2 to TRBJ2-7; the match to TRBD1 covers 8 bases. Trimming took 5 bases from V and 4 from J; bases not matched to a gene: 10. The CDR3 has 15 amino acids. Germline V gene data show CDR1 as SGHAT and CDR2 as FQNNGV. The CDR3 coding sequence is TGTGCCAGCAGCCCGATGGCGGGACAGGTTTACGAGCAGTACTTC. Translating gives CASSPMAGQVYEQYF.

This clonotype showed up many times. The chain couples TRBV20-1 to TRBJ1-4; perhaps TRBD1 as D (6 bases). This CDR3 is built from 13 residues. V dropped 6 bases and J dropped 5 bases, with 13 bases sitting between them. Germline CDR1 and CDR2: DFQATT and SNEGSKA (reference sequence). The DNA of the CDR3 is TGCAGTGCCCAACAGGGCAACAATGAAAAACTGTTTTTT. Translation: CSAQQGNNEKLFF.

This clonotype was observed a few times. The chain combines TRBV7-8 with TRBJ2-7; 13 bases align to TRBD2. V trimming: 0 bases; J trimming: 2 bases; junction bases outside the gene matches: 4. CDR1 is SGHVS, CDR2 FQNEAQ, per germline. CDR3 length equals 17 residues. The CDR3 DNA reads as TGTGCCAGCAGCTTAGCGCTAGGGACTAGCGGGGCCTACGAGCAGTACTTC. Its translation: CASSLALGTSGAYEQYF.

The CDR3 sequence is CAISAFGTSSGANVLTF. The CDR3, as DNA: TGTGCCATCAGTGCCTTTGGCACCAGCTCTGGGGCCAACGTCCTGACTTTC. V is TRBV10-3 and J is TRBJ2-6; no firm D call. The germline gives CDR1 ENHRY, CDR2 SYGVKD. Deletions cut 4 bases from V and 0 bases from J, with 13 bases between. This CDR3 has 17 residues.

This clonotype was seen more than once but under ten times. The chain carries TRBV3-1 and TRBJ2-1, with 14 nucleotides matching TRBD2. The germline CDR1 and CDR2 sequences are LGHDT and YNNKEL (reference sequence). The CDR3 has 18 residues. V was clipped by 0 bases and J by 7 bases; unmatched bases: 8. The CDR3: CASSQDWTSGGPRNEQFF. The CDR3 DNA sequence: TGTGCCAGCAGCCAAGATTGGACTAGCGGGGGGCCTAGGAATGAGCAGTTCTTC.

The chain recombines TRBV29-1 with TRBJ1-3; a possible D gene is TRBD1 (5 bases). V lost 5 bases, J lost 5 bases, and 22 bases lay in between. There are 16 residues in the CDR3. Germline V gives CDR1 SQVTM, CDR2 ANQGSEA. CDR3 nucleotide sequence: TGCAGCGTTCCAGGTTCATCAGGGCCGAATAGAAACACCATATATTTT. Its protein product is CSVPGSSGPNRNTIYF.

This clonotype was observed a handful of times. V and J are TRBV20-1 and TRBJ2-1; 9 bases agree with TRBD2. The CDR3 totals 14 residues. Trimming cost V 5 bases and J 3 bases; bases outside gene matches: 5. Looked up from germline, CDR1 is DFQATT and CDR2 is SNEGSKA (reference sequence). The CDR3 sequence is CSALRGGDYNEQFF. CDR3 in DNA: TGCAGTGCTCTGCGGGGGGGAGACTACAATGAGCAGTTCTTC.

This clonotype was picked up a small number of times. The genes are TRBV5-5 and TRBJ2-7; D may be TRBD1 or TRBD2 (6 bases each). Germline loops: CDR1 SGHKS, CDR2 YYEKEE (reference sequence). V lost 6 bases and J lost 3, with 19 bases in between. The CDR3 has 15 amino acids. CDR3 in amino acids: CASKIGPGADYEQYF. For the CDR3, the DNA is TGTGCCAGCAAAATTGGCCCGGGGGCAGACTACGAGCAGTACTTC.

This clonotype was counted many times. This chain links TRBV30 with TRBJ2-2, with a weak D call TRBD2 (6 bases). The CDR3 is 12 residues long. Germline V gene lookup returns CDR1 GTSNPN and CDR2 SVGIG (reference sequence). CDR3 in amino acids: CVWGVGTGELFF. The CDR3 region has the DNA TGTGTTTGGGGGGTGGGGACCGGGGAGCTGTTTTTT.

V is TRBV20-1 and J is TRBJ2-3; TRBD2 aligns across 9 bases. The CDR3 covers 16 residues. Germline CDR1 DFQATT, CDR2 SNEGSKA (reference sequence). The V and J ends lost 0 bases and 5 bases, in that order; junction bases with no gene match: 9. DNA of the CDR3: TGCAGTGCTAGAGATAACCAGCGGGGGGTAGGAGATACGCAGTATTTT. The encoded protein is CSARDNQRGVGDTQYF.

This clonotype was seen only once. V and J are TRBV28 and TRBJ1-5; no clear D. Trimming removed 8 bases at V and 2 bases at J, with 16 bases between. This CDR3 has 15 amino acids. Germline lookup yields CDR1 MDHEN and CDR2 SYDVKM. CDR3 protein: CASHPGPRGNQPQHF. The CDR3 nucleotides read TGTGCCAGCCACCCCGGGCCTCGGGGCAATCAGCCCCAGCATTTT.

This clonotype was counted many times. The gene calls are TRBV7-8 and TRBJ1-3; D uncertain. Trimming stripped 2 bases from V and 0 bases from J, with 11 bases between. The CDR3 totals 16 residues. The germline CDR1 and CDR2 sequences are SGHVS and FQNEAQ. Here the CDR3 reads CASSLSPRNSGNTIYF. CDR3 nucleotide sequence: TGTGCCAGCAGCTTATCGCCACGGAACTCTGGAAACACCATATATTTT.

V is TRBV12-3 or TRBV12-4 and J is TRBJ2-2; 10 nucleotides agree with TRBD2. This CDR3 has 15 amino acids. The V and J ends lost 7 bases and 0 bases, in that order; junction bases with no gene match: 2. The CDR3, as DNA: TGTGCCAGCACCAGCGGGGGGGCGAACACCGGGGAGCTGTTTTTT. Its translation: CASTSGGANTGELFF.

This clonotype has more than one count but fewer than ten. The chain carries TRBV4-3 and TRBJ2-7; a weak D match, TRBD2 (5 bases). The CDR3 is 14 residues long. Trimming stripped 2 bases from V and 2 bases from J, with 10 bases between. Germline loops: CDR1 LGHNA, CDR2 YSLEER. CDR3 loop: CASSQYSGTYEQYF. For the CDR3, the DNA is TGCGCCAGCAGCCAATACAGCGGTACCTACGAGCAGTACTTC.

This clonotype turned up a few times. The chain couples TRBV29-1 to TRBJ2-1, with 13 bases lining up with TRBD2. The germline V gene encodes CDR1 SQVTM and CDR2 ANQGSEA. This CDR3 is built from 16 residues. Trimming took 5 bases from V and 4 from J; bases not matched to a gene: 8. CDR3 in DNA: TGCAGCGTTCTACTAGCGGGGGGGCAGAGGTACAATGAGCAGTTCTTC. It yields the protein CSVLLAGGQRYNEQFF.

This clonotype qualifies as medium-sized (0.01 to 0.1%). V and J are TRBV6-4 and TRBJ2-3; no definite D call. Trimming removed 4 bases at V and 6 bases at J, with 11 bases between. CDR1 is MRHNA, CDR2 SNTAGT, per germline. The CDR3 has 13 residues. Here the CDR3 DNA reads TGTGCCAGCAGTGTTGGCGACTCGGATACGCAGTATTTT. It encodes CASSVGDSDTQYF.

This chain joins TRBV12-3 or TRBV12-4 and TRBJ2-1, with a possible D match to TRBD1 (6 bases). CDR3 length equals 16 residues. V was cut by 2 bases and J by 0 bases, with 11 bases left in between. For the CDR3, the DNA is TGTGCCAGCAGTTTAATTCGGACAGACTCCTACAATGAGCAGTTCTTC. As protein: CASSLIRTDSYNEQFF.

This chain joins TRBV20-1 and TRBJ2-7; TRBD2 might be the D (6 bases). CDR1 and CDR2 (germline): DFQATT, SNEGSKA (reference sequence). Deletions cut 3 bases from V and 3 bases from J, with 18 bases between. This CDR3 has 15 residues. The CDR3 spells CSASSLRERSYEQYF. For the CDR3, the DNA is TGCAGTGCTAGCAGCTTACGGGAGCGTAGCTACGAGCAGTACTTC.

This clonotype was seen ten or more times. The chain has TRBV12-3 or TRBV12-4 and TRBJ2-1, with D unresolved. The CDR3 covers 13 residues. With 3 bases removed from V and 9 bases from J, the gap between germline ends came to 12 bases. CDR3 sequence reads: CASSFLPRVEQFF. Here the CDR3 DNA reads TGTGCCAGCAGTTTCTTGCCTAGGGTTGAGCAGTTCTTC.

Only a few counts were recorded for this clonotype. The chain recombines TRBV12-3 or TRBV12-4 with TRBJ1-5, with a weak D call TRBD1 (5 bases). The germline V and J ends were trimmed by 5 bases and 4 bases, with 18 bases remaining between them. CDR3 size: 16 residues. DNA of the CDR3: TGTGCCAGCAGTCCCATCGGGGGGGGATTTAATCAGCCCCAGCATTTT. This codes for CASSPIGGGFNQPQHF.